What follows describes a single T cell receptor beta chain. What it recognizes is unknown. The data were taken from a study of cytomegalovirus exposure and HLA in healthy donors. Study-wide results and caveats: Evidence from a later analysis indicated that most CMV-associated TCR beta chains looked HLA-restricted.

V lost 4 bases, J lost 5 bases, and 9 bases lay in between. The CDR3 spans 12 residues. CDR1 is SGHAT, CDR2 FQNNGV, per germline. In the PCR, 60 Vbeta and 13 Jbeta primers were used. Some clones are missing from TCRdb's copy, which holds only in-frame ones; the method was immunoSEQ multiplex PCR. The data contain roughly 150,000 clones, about 80% of them seen just once; the ten biggest clones take up 4.5% to 6%. The source of this sequence is a young man in good health and CMV-seropositive. Sequences were obtained from PBMCs. The chain is built from TRBV11-2 and TRBJ2-7; D gene unclear. The DNA for the CDR3 is TGTGCCAGCAGCTCTCCCCTCCACGAGCAGTACTTC. Its protein is CASSSPLHEQYF.